A single sample gave rise to the 15 T cell receptor beta chains below, sequenced in a study of blood T cell repertoires in COVID-19. The protocol was immunoSEQ multiplex PCR, while the TCRdb copy is restricted to in-frame clones and leaves out a portion. The table has 200,000 to 300,000 clones, 70% to 85% seen once. The sequenced sample consisted of peripheral blood. These receptor sequences come from an elderly woman with acute or convalescent COVID-19.

J is TRBJ1-2 and V is TRBV5-1; D is undetermined. Trimming left V 0 bases short and J 7 bases short, with 13 bases between. The CDR3 sequence is 14 residues long. Germline lookup yields CDR1 SGHRS and CDR2 YFSETQ. The CDR3: CASSLADMKGGYTF. The CDR3 bases are TGCGCCAGCAGCTTGGCCGACATGAAAGGTGGCTACACCTTC.

CDR3 in amino acids: CASSQDGRAKNEKLFF. CDR3 DNA sequence: TGCGCCAGCAGCCAAGATGGGAGGGCGAAGAATGAAAAACTGTTTTTT. The V call is TRBV4-1, the J call TRBJ1-4; D not certain. V was trimmed by 0 bases and J by 5 bases, leaving 13 bases between them. In germline, CDR1 is MGHRA, CDR2 YSYEKL. This CDR3 has 16 amino acids.

The chain couples TRBV4-1 to TRBJ2-3, with 14 nucleotides matching TRBD2. Looked up from germline, CDR1 is MGHRA and CDR2 is YSYEKL. The junction had 5 bases not matched to a gene; V was cut back by 4 bases and J by 5 bases. The CDR3 contains 16 residues. CDR3 sequence: CASSPTGLAGVDTQYF. In nucleotides, the CDR3 is TGCGCCAGCAGCCCCACGGGACTAGCGGGGGTAGATACGCAGTATTTT.

The V call is TRBV20-1, the J call TRBJ2-1, with D perhaps TRBD1 (6 bases). The V gene lost 6 bases and the J gene lost 9 bases, with 12 bases spanning the gap. The CDR3 is 11 residues long. Germline V gene sequence: CDR1 DFQATT, CDR2 SNEGSKA (reference sequence). Here the CDR3 reads CSALGALEQFF. The CDR3 coding sequence is TGCAGTGCCCTGGGGGCTCTTGAGCAGTTCTTC.

The chain carries TRBV6-6 and TRBJ1-4, with TRBD1 as a possible D gene (5 bases). The CDR3 has 15 residues. Trimming pared 7 bases from V and 4 bases from J, leaving 16 bases between. CDR1 is MNHNY, CDR2 SVGAGI, per germline (reference sequence). This CDR3 is CASNTVGESNEKLFF. CDR3 coding DNA: TGTGCCAGCAATACCGTAGGGGAAAGTAATGAAAAACTGTTTTTT.

The chain recombines TRBV2 with TRBJ1-4; 9 nucleotides line up with TRBD1. V gave up 9 bases and J gave up 3 bases; unmatched junction bases: 8. Germline lookup yields CDR1 SNHLY and CDR2 FYNNEI. CDR3 length: 15 residues. The CDR3 nucleotides read TGTGCCAGTTCCGACAGGGGGGGGGCTAATGAAAAACTGTTTTTT. Amino acids: CASSDRGGANEKLFF.

The rearrangement links TRBV28 to TRBJ1-3, with D possibly matching TRBD1 (6 bases). This CDR3 has 17 residues. The germline V gene encodes CDR1 MDHEN and CDR2 SYDVKM. Trimming took 6 bases from V and 0 from J, leaving 18 bases between them. DNA for the CDR3: TGTGCCAGCAGAAAGATTACAGGGCCTGTCTCTGGAAACACCATATATTTT. Protein sequence: CASRKITGPVSGNTIYF.

The chain combines TRBV29-1 with TRBJ1-2, with TRBD1 as a possible D gene (6 bases). The CDR3 covers 13 residues. CDR1 is SQVTM and CDR2 is ANQGSEA in the germline V gene. The germline V and J ends were trimmed by 6 bases and 2 bases, with 13 bases remaining between them. The CDR3 region has the DNA TGCAGCGTCGCGGACAGAATCAACTATGGCTACACCTTC. Its translation is CSVADRINYGYTF.

The chain carries TRBV9 and TRBJ2-6; D uncertain. CDR3 length equals 15 residues. Between the trimmed V and J ends, which lost 0 bases and 4 bases, there was a span of 8 bases. The germline V gene has CDR1 SGDLS and CDR2 YYNGEE. The CDR3 DNA sequence: TGTGCCAGCAGCGTAGGGGCACTGGGGGCCAACGTCCTGACTTTC. It codes for CASSVGALGANVLTF. The complete variable domain, with remaining parts taken from reference TRBV9 and TRBJ2-6, reads DSGVTQTPKHLITATGQRVTLRCSPRSGDLSVYWYQQSLDQGLQFLIQYYNGEERAKGNILERFSAQQFPDLHSELNLSSLELGDSALYFCASSVGALGANVLTFGAGSRLTVL.

The chain is built from TRBV10-2 and TRBJ2-3, with D possibly TRBD2 on 6 matching bases. V lost 0 bases, J lost 9 bases, and 13 bases lay in between. The germline CDR1 and CDR2 sequences are WSHSY and SAAADI. The CDR3 length is 14 residues. CDR3 in DNA: TGCGCCAGCAGTGAGTCCTGGACTACCCCAACGCAGTATTTT. Protein sequence: CASSESWTTPTQYF.

The chain employs TRBV6-6 and TRBJ1-1; D gene unclear. The CDR3 length is 12 residues. The germline CDR1 and CDR2 sequences are MNHNY and SVGAGI (reference sequence). V lost 6 bases to trimming and J lost 1 base, with 6 bases between them. In DNA, the CDR3 is TGTGCCAGCAGCGAACAGAACACTGAAGCTTTCTTT. Translating it yields CASSEQNTEAFF.

V usage is TRBV5-1 and J usage is TRBJ1-1; possible D gene TRBD1, 6 bases. In germline, CDR1 is SGHRS, CDR2 YFSETQ. V lost 4 bases to trimming and J lost 6 bases, with 13 bases between them. The length of the CDR3 is 13 residues. For the CDR3, the DNA is TGCGCCAGCAGCAGGGGGGGTACGGCTGAAGCTTTCTTT. Residues: CASSRGGTAEAFF.

This chain uses TRBV28 with TRBJ1-2; 7 positions match TRBD1. The V segment lost 5 bases and the J segment 5 bases; nucleotides outside the gene matches: 11. CDR1 is MDHEN, CDR2 SYDVKM, per germline. The CDR3 consists of 15 residues. CDR3 residues: CASSPAEGAGYGYTF. The CDR3 DNA is TGTGCCAGCAGTCCCGCAGAGGGGGCGGGGTATGGCTACACCTTC.

This clone is a singleton in its sample. This CDR3 is also generated by other DNA sequences in the sample. The chain carries TRBV14 and TRBJ1-1; 8 bases match TRBD1. The V gene end was trimmed by 7 bases and the J gene end by 0 bases; junction bases not matched to a gene: 10. CDR3 length: 16 amino acids. Germline CDR1 is SGHDN and CDR2 is FVKESK. CDR3 nucleotides: TGTGCCAGCACTGAGGGCAGGGGGCATTTGAACACTGAAGCTTTCTTT. This codes for CASTEGRGHLNTEAFF.

The J gene is TRBJ1-6, the V gene TRBV18, with D unclear. CDR1 and CDR2 from the germline V gene are KGHSH and LQKENI. This CDR3 contains 17 residues. Trimming took 5 bases from V and 0 from J, leaving 14 bases between them. This CDR3 is CASSIANGLSYNSPLHF. The DNA of the CDR3 is TGTGCCAGCTCAATCGCTAACGGTCTCTCCTATAATTCACCCCTCCACTTT.